This TCR beta chain comes out of a study of Ad26.COV2.S vaccination and SARS-CoV-2 variants. General study findings and limits: Reports say spike-specific CD8+ and CD4+ T cell responses covered substantial breadth after vaccination. Assessments of TCR breadth and depth may have underestimated the total T cell responses.

TCRdb keeps only in-frame clones here, not all; method: immunoSEQ multiplex PCR. This sample carries over 100,000 clones, around 82% of them seen once, and the ten largest clones take around 16%. As to this clone: The antigen remains undetermined.

CDR1 and CDR2 (germline): SGHRS, YFSETQ. V was clipped by 1 base and J by 1 base, with 8 bases between them. The CDR3 covers 14 residues. J is TRBJ1-1 and V is TRBV5-1; possibly TRBD1 for D (5 bases). Sequences were derived from peripheral blood, sampled after recovery from COVID-19. This clonotype originated in a human donor who had recovered from COVID-19. The CDR3 reads CASSLWGENTEAFF. CDR3 bases: TGCGCCAGCAGCTTGTGGGGGGAGAACACTGAAGCTTTCTTT.